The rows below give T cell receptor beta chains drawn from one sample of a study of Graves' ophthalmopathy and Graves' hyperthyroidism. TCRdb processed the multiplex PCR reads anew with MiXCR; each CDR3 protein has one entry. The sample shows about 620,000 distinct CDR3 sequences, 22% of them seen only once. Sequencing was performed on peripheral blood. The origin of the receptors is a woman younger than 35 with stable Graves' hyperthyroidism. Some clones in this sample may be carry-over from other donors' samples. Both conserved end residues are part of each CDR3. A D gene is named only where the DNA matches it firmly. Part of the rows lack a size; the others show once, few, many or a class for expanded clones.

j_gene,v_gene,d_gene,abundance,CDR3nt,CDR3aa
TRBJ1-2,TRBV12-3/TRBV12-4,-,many,TGTGCCAGCAGTTTTATTGCGGGGGGCCTTGGCTACACCTTC,CASSFIAGGLGYTF
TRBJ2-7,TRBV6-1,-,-,TGTGCCGCGACCGGGACCGTCTACGAGCAGTACTTC,CAATGTVYEQYF
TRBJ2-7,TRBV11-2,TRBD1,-,TGTGCCAGCAGGAATACCGACAGGGGGCTAAATGGTGACGAGCAGTACTTC,CASRNTDRGLNGDEQYF
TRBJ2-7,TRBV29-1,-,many,TGCAGCGTTGAAGCGGGTATCGGTGCGAAGGCAGGGATAAACGAGCAGTACTTC,CSVEAGIGAKAGINEQYF
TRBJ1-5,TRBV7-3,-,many,TGTGCCAGCAGCCAAACAGCGGATCAGCCCCAGCATTTT,CASSQTADQPQHF
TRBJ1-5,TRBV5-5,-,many,TGTGCCAGCAGCTTGGAGGCAGAAAGCAATCAGCCCCAGCATTTT,CASSLEAESNQPQHF
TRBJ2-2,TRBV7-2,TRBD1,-,TGTGCCAGCAGCTTAGCAAGGGGGCGCGGGGAGCTGTTTTTT,CASSLARGRGELFF
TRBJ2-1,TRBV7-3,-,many,TGTGCCAGCAGCTTTGGGACGGCCTACAACAATGAGCAGTTCTTC,CASSFGTAYNNEQFF
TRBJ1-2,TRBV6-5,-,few,TGTGCCAGCAGTTTACGGCTGGAGGGTGGCTACACCTTC,CASSLRLEGGYTF
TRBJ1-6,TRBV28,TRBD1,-,TGTGCCAGCAGTTCACCTGGACAGGGGGTTAATTCACCCCTCCACTTT,CASSSPGQGVNSPLHF
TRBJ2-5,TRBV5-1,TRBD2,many,TGCGCCAGCAGCTTGCGACTAGCGGGAGGGCTGGAGACCCAGTACTTC,CASSLRLAGGLETQYF
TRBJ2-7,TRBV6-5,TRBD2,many,TGTGCCAGCAGTTACTCGCGGGGGGCCGTCTCCTACGAGCAGTACTTC,CASSYSRGAVSYEQYF
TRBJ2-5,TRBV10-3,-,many,TGTGCCACCAAAATGGGGAGTGAGACCCAGTACTTC,CATKMGSETQYF
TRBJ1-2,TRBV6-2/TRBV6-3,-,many,TGTGCCAGCAGTACACCCCTAAGGGGACATGGCTACACCTTC,CASSTPLRGHGYTF
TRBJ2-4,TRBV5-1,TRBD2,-,TGCGCCAGCAGCCCTAGCGGGTTCATAGCCAAAAACATTAAGTACTTC,CASSPSGFIAKNIKYF
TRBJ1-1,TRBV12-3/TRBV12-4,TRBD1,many,TGTGCCAGCAGTCAACAGGGGCCTAAAGCTTTCTTT,CASSQQGPKAFF
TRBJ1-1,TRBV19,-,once,TGTGCCAGTAGTATTAACAAGAACACTGAAGCTTTCTTT,CASSINKNTEAFF
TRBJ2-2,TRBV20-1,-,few,TGCAGTGCCGGGGTTAGCGGAGACACCGGGGAGCTGTTTTTT,CSAGVSGDTGELFF
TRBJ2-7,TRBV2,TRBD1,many,TGTGCCAGCAGTGAAGTGTGGGACAGGGGCCACGAGCAGTACTTC,CASSEVWDRGHEQYF
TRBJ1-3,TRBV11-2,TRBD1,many,TGTGCCAGCAGCTCGAGCAGGGGGCTTGGAAACACCATATATTTT,CASSSSRGLGNTIYF
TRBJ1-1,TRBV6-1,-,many,TGTGCCAGCAGCCGGGCCATTGGGGTGGTCGCTGAAGCTTTCTTT,CASSRAIGVVAEAFF
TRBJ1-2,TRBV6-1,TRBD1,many,TGTGCCAGCAGTGCCGGGACAGACTTCTATGGCTACACCTTC,CASSAGTDFYGYTF
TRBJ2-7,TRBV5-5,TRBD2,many,TGTGCCAGCAGACAGACGACTAGCGGTTACTCGTACGAGCAGTACTTC,CASRQTTSGYSYEQYF
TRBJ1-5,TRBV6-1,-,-,TGTGCCAGCAGTGAATTCAGGGTCCCTCAGCCCCAGCATTTT,CASSEFRVPQPQHF
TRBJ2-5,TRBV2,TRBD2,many,TGTGCCAGCAGTGGTATACTGGCGGGGGGAGAGACCCAGTACTTC,CASSGILAGGETQYF
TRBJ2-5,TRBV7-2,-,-,TGTGCCAGCAGCTTAAGGACAGGAGTGGGGGGAGAGACCCAGTACTTC,CASSLRTGVGGETQYF
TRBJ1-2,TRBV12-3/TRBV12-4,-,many,TGTGCCAGCCAACGGACAGTCAACTATGGCTACACCTTC,CASQRTVNYGYTF
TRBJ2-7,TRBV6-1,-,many,TGTGCCAGCGTGGACAGAGCCTACGAGCAGTACTTC,CASVDRAYEQYF
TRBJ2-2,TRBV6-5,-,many,TGTGCCAGCAGTTACGATTCCGGAGCCACCGGGGAGCTGTTTTTT,CASSYDSGATGELFF
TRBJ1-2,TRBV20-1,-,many,TGCAGTGCTAGTGGACCGCTGAACTATGGCTACACCTTC,CSASGPLNYGYTF
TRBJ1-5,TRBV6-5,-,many,TGTGCCAGCAGTTACTCCGAAGGTGCCCAGCATTTT,CASSYSEGAQHF
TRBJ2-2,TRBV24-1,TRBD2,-,TGTGCCACCAGTGACCCGGTTCTAGCGGGAGGGCCCACCGGGGAGCTGGTTTTT,CATSDPVLAGGPTGELVF
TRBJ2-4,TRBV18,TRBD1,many,TGTGCCAGCTCACGGGACAGGGCGACCAACATTCAGTACTTC,CASSRDRATNIQYF